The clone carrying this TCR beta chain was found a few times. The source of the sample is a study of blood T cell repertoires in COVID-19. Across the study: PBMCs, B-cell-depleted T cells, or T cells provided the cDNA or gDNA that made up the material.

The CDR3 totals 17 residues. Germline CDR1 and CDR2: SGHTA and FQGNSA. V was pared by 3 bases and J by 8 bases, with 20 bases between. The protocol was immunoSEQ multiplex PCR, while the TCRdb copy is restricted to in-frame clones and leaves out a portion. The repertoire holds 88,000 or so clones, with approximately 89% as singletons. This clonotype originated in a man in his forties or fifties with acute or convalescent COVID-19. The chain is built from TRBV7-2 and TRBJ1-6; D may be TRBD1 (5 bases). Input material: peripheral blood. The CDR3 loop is CASSFFSGQTFHSPLHF. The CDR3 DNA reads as TGTGCCAGCAGCTTTTTTTCAGGGCAGACCTTCCATTCACCCCTCCACTTT.